Below are 32 T cell receptor beta chains sequenced from a single sample in a study of blood T cell repertoires in COVID-19 (dated by TCRdb to between 2020 and 2021). The receptor library was made with the immunoSEQ multiplex PCR assay. As stored in TCRdb, this immuneACCESS dataset retains in-frame rearrangements with V and J assigned. A fraction of the clones does not appear; measured against another copy, unresolved V genes explain less than half of the discrepancy, and the remainder lacks a known reason. The sample includes under 140,000 clones, with 80% to 90% observed a single time. About 15% of the sample lies in the top ten. Specimen: peripheral blood. The receptor set was obtained from a woman aged 55 to 70 with acute or convalescent COVID-19.

The gene calls are TRBV18 and TRBJ2-3; weak D call: TRBD2 (5 bases). V was trimmed by 2 bases and J by 0 bases, leaving 9 bases between them. Per the germline V gene, CDR1 is KGHSH and CDR2 is LQKENI. This CDR3 has 15 amino acids. CDR3: CASSPIQRSTDTQYF. The CDR3 DNA follows: TGTGCCAGCTCACCAATCCAGCGGAGCACAGATACGCAGTATTTT.

This clone was detected only a few times. This chain connects TRBV5-1 to TRBJ1-6; TRBD1 matches at 8 bases. CDR3 length: 16 residues. Germline CDR1 is SGHRS and CDR2 is YFSETQ. Losses at the gene ends were 3 bases for V and 7 bases for J; bases not matched to a gene: 9. The CDR3 bases are TGCGCCAGCAGCTGGGGCGACAGGGGCAGGAATTCACCCCTCCACTTT. This codes for CASSWGDRGRNSPLHF. The whole variable domain, remainder taken from reference TRBV5-1 and TRBJ1-6, is KAGVTQTPRYLIKTRGQQVTLSCSPISGHRSVSWYQQTPGQGLQFLFEYFSETQRNKGNFPGRFSGRQFSNSRSEMNVSTLELGDSALYLCASSWGDRGRNSPLHFGNGTRLTVT.

The chain uses TRBV6-1 and TRBJ1-1; D not resolved. Trimming removed 2 bases at V and 5 bases at J, with 9 bases between. CDR3 length: 13 residues. The germline gives CDR1 MNHNS, CDR2 SASEGT. The CDR3 loop reads CASSEMGGTEAFF. In DNA, the CDR3 is TGTGCCAGCAGTGAAATGGGAGGGACTGAAGCTTTCTTT.

The chain carries TRBV7-9 and TRBJ2-1, with TRBD1 matching over 7 bases. The junction had 11 bases not matched to a gene; V was cut back by 5 bases and J by 7 bases. Germline loops: CDR1 SEHNR, CDR2 FQNEAQ (reference sequence). The CDR3 spans 15 residues. CDR3 sequence (DNA): TGTGCCAGCAGCAAACACAGGGGATGGGAGAATGAGCAGTTCTTC. The encoded protein is CASSKHRGWENEQFF.

This clone showed up just a few times. This chain joins TRBV7-6 and TRBJ1-1; D is possibly TRBD1 (5 bases). The CDR3 covers 18 residues. Trimming removed 2 bases at V and 1 base at J, with 20 bases between. From germline, CDR1 is SGHVS and CDR2 FNYEAQ. CDR3 amino acids: CASSLKKGDSTKNTEAFF. DNA for the CDR3: TGTGCCAGCAGCTTAAAAAAGGGTGACAGCACGAAGAACACTGAAGCTTTCTTT.

This clone was counted only a few times. This rearrangement joins TRBV5-4 to TRBJ2-2, with D maybe TRBD2 (5 bases). Germline loops: CDR1 SGHNT, CDR2 YYREEE (reference sequence). The CDR3 extends over 16 amino acids. Trimming shortened V by 2 bases and J by 4 bases, and 15 bases separated the two germline ends. The CDR3 reads CASSFEGSLTTGELFF. CDR3 sequence (DNA): TGTGCCAGCAGCTTCGAGGGCTCTCTGACCACCGGGGAGCTGTTTTTT.

This rearrangement joins TRBV5-6 to TRBJ2-3, with 11 positions matching TRBD1. Trimming took 4 bases from V and 6 from J; bases not matched to a gene: 7. Germline V gives CDR1 SGHDT, CDR2 YYEEEE. CDR3 length equals 15 residues. The CDR3 coding sequence is TGTGCCAGCAGCACGGGACAGGGGGGAGGGGATACGCAGTATTTT. Translation: CASSTGQGGGDTQYF.

This clone has only one observation. This chain joins TRBV4-2 and TRBJ1-2; the match to TRBD1 covers 8 bases. In germline, CDR1 is LGHNA, CDR2 YNFKEQ. V trimming: 2 bases; J trimming: 2 bases; junction bases outside the gene matches: 7. This CDR3 contains 16 residues. The CDR3 region is CASSQTPGGANYGYTF. CDR3 bases: TGTGCCAGCAGCCAAACTCCAGGGGGCGCAAACTATGGCTACACCTTC.

The V gene is TRBV9, the J gene TRBJ1-3; weak D call: TRBD1 (6 bases). Deletions cut 0 bases from V and 0 bases from J, with 10 bases between. The CDR3 consists of 16 residues. Germline V gives CDR1 SGDLS, CDR2 YYNGEE. Here the CDR3 reads CASSVVGDTSGNTIYF. The CDR3 nucleotides read TGTGCCAGCAGCGTAGTGGGGGACACCTCTGGAAACACCATATATTTT.

This chain uses TRBV7-2 with TRBJ2-2; D gene unclear. This CDR3 is built from 15 residues. Per the germline V gene, CDR1 is SGHTA and CDR2 is FQGNSA. Trimming stripped 4 bases from V and 5 bases from J, with 14 bases between. This CDR3 reads CASSYTMVSTGELFF. The CDR3 region has the DNA TGTGCCAGCAGCTACACGATGGTATCGACCGGGGAGCTGTTTTTT. Drawing the rest from reference TRBV7-2 and TRBJ2-2, the complete variable domain is GAGVSQSPSNKVTEKGKDVELRCDPISGHTALYWYRQSLGQGLEFLIYFQGNSAPDKSGLPSDRFSAERTGGSVSTLTIQRTQQEDSAVYLCASSYTMVSTGELFFGEGSRLTVL.

The chain has TRBV3-1 (or the pseudogene TRBV3-2) and TRBJ2-1; 10 bases are a match to TRBD1. The CDR3 has 16 amino acids. Germline V gives CDR1 LGHDT, CDR2 YNNKEL (reference sequence). After removal of 2 bases from V and 9 bases from J, the junction contained 10 bases not matched to a gene. The CDR3 nucleotides read TGTGCCAGCAGCCAAATGGTGACAGGGGGCGAGGGTGAGCAGTTCTTC. This codes for CASSQMVTGGEGEQFF.

The chain links TRBV5-1 to TRBJ2-5, with TRBD2 matching 9 bases. The germline V gene encodes CDR1 SGHRS and CDR2 YFSETQ. J gave up 2 bases and V 3 bases, and 2 bases lay outside the gene matches. This CDR3 region has 14 residues. The CDR3 DNA reads TGCGCCAGCAGCTCCCTAGCGGGACAAGAGACCCAGTACTTC. As protein: CASSSLAGQETQYF.

This clone was seen only a few times. The rearrangement links TRBV3-1 (or the pseudogene TRBV3-2) to TRBJ2-1, with 8 bases identical to TRBD2. This CDR3 comprises 14 residues. CDR1 LGHDT and CDR2 YNNKEL come from the germline V gene (reference sequence). V shed 9 bases and J 8 bases; nucleotides not matched to a gene: 12. This chain's CDR3 is CASKTSGLGYEQFF. The CDR3 nucleotides read TGTGCCAGTAAAACTAGCGGACTAGGCTATGAGCAGTTCTTC.

V usage is TRBV14 and J usage is TRBJ1-2; 7 bases map to TRBD1. With 0 bases clipped from V and 4 bases from J, the junction kept 2 bases outside the gene matches. CDR1 is SGHDN and CDR2 is FVKESK in the germline V gene. This CDR3 is built from 14 residues. The CDR3 region is CASSQDAGGYGYTF. The CDR3 nucleotides read TGTGCCAGCAGCCAAGATGCAGGGGGCTATGGCTACACCTTC.

The chain couples TRBV24-1 to TRBJ2-1; unclear D gene. CDR1 and CDR2 from the germline V gene are KGHDR and SFDVKD. V lost 4 bases to trimming and J lost 9 bases, with 9 bases between them. The CDR3 runs 12 residues. The CDR3 sequence is CATSDYGREQFF. DNA of the CDR3: TGTGCCACCAGTGACTACGGTCGTGAGCAGTTCTTC.

This clone occurred a few times. V is TRBV7-9 and J is TRBJ2-2; possible D gene TRBD2, 6 bases. This CDR3 region has 14 residues. V lost 2 bases to trimming and J lost 3 bases, with 7 bases between them. Germline-derived CDR1 and CDR2 are SEHNR and FQNEAQ (reference sequence). The CDR3 nucleotides are TGTGCCAGCAGCTTACGGGGGTACACCGGGGAGCTGTTTTTT. Translating it yields CASSLRGYTGELFF.

This chain joins TRBV7-9 and TRBJ2-1; 9 bases match TRBD2. In germline, CDR1 is SEHNR, CDR2 FQNEAQ (reference sequence). This CDR3 comprises 19 residues. V was clipped by 5 bases and J by 0 bases; unmatched bases: 14. The CDR3 spells CASSPQVSGSGRSYNEQFF. CDR3 DNA: TGTGCCAGCAGCCCCCAGGTTAGCGGGAGTGGTCGCTCCTACAATGAGCAGTTCTTC.

The genes are TRBV6-6 and TRBJ1-6; D not certain. V lost 3 bases to trimming and J lost 7 bases, with 13 bases between them. Germline CDR1 and CDR2: MNHNY and SVGAGI (reference sequence). There are 15 residues in the CDR3. The CDR3 loop is CASSYEGHSNSPLHF. DNA for the CDR3: TGTGCCAGCAGTTATGAGGGCCATTCGAATTCACCCCTCCACTTT.

The chain carries TRBV6-5 and TRBJ1-1; 7 nucleotides align to TRBD1. Looked up from germline, CDR1 is MNHEY and CDR2 is SVGAGI. The length of the CDR3 is 15 residues. The junction had 7 bases not matched to a gene; V was cut back by 6 bases and J by 0 bases. CDR3 sequence reads: CASSNIQGMNTEAFF. The CDR3 DNA sequence: TGTGCCAGCAGCAACATACAGGGGATGAACACTGAAGCTTTCTTT.

The V call is TRBV5-6, the J call TRBJ2-1; 7 bases are shared with TRBD1. Germline assignment: CDR1 SGHDT and CDR2 YYEEEE. After removal of 4 bases from V and 2 bases from J, the junction contained 6 bases not matched to a gene. This CDR3 region has 15 residues. CDR3 protein: CASSIWDSPYNEQFF. CDR3 nucleotide sequence: TGTGCCAGCAGCATCTGGGACAGCCCCTACAATGAGCAGTTCTTC.

The rearrangement joins TRBV2 to TRBJ1-1; a weak D match, TRBD1 (5 bases). From germline, CDR1 is SNHLY and CDR2 FYNNEI. V lost 6 bases and J lost 5, with 13 bases in between. The CDR3 covers 13 residues. The CDR3 sequence: CASSDTGWTEAFF. The CDR3 region has the DNA TGTGCCAGCAGCGACACAGGTTGGACTGAAGCTTTCTTT.

The rearrangement joins TRBV2 to TRBJ1-5; maybe TRBD1 (5 bases). V shed 2 bases and J shed 5 bases, with 13 bases lying between them. The germline V gene encodes CDR1 SNHLY and CDR2 FYNNEI. The CDR3 has 15 residues. CDR3: CASSESQGGYQPQHF. Written as DNA, the CDR3 is TGTGCCAGCAGTGAATCCCAGGGTGGGTATCAGCCCCAGCATTTT.

The chain links TRBV5-6 to TRBJ2-1, with D tentatively TRBD1 (5 bases). The CDR3 extends over 14 amino acids. The germline CDR1 and CDR2 sequences are SGHDT and YYEEEE. V was clipped by 7 bases and J by 6 bases, with 17 bases between them. CDR3 in DNA: TGTGCCAGCTTGAATTGGGCAGGGCGCAATGAGCAGTTCTTC. Its protein product is CASLNWAGRNEQFF.

The chain is built from TRBV9 and TRBJ1-2; D uncertain. Between the trimmed V and J ends, which lost 2 bases and 5 bases, there was a span of 7 bases. Germline assignment: CDR1 SGDLS and CDR2 YYNGEE. The CDR3 length is 12 residues. CDR3 DNA sequence: TGTGCCAGCAGCGTTACAGTATATGGCTACACCTTC. Encoded protein: CASSVTVYGYTF.

There are a few counts of this clone. J is TRBJ1-3 and V is TRBV9; TRBD1 matches at 9 bases. The CDR3 totals 14 residues. The ends lost 4 bases at V and 4 bases at J; junction bases unmatched: 3. The germline CDR1 and CDR2 sequences are SGDLS and YYNGEE. The CDR3 sequence is CASSIGTGGNTIYF. The CDR3 bases are TGTGCCAGCAGCATTGGGACAGGGGGAAACACCATATATTTT.

V is TRBV10-3 and J is TRBJ2-7; TRBD2 matches at 12 bases. The V segment lost 8 bases and the J segment 7 bases; nucleotides outside the gene matches: 6. This CDR3 is built from 13 residues. CDR1 ENHRY and CDR2 SYGVKD come from the germline V gene. The CDR3 region is CAIRTSGVEEQYF. The DNA for the CDR3 is TGTGCCATCCGGACTAGCGGGGTGGAGGAGCAGTACTTC.

In this sample, this clone turned up a few times. This chain's CDR3 is CASIQPQHF. CDR3 bases: TGTGCCAGCATACAGCCCCAGCATTTT. The V call is TRBV27, the J call TRBJ1-5; D gene ambiguous. Germline values: CDR1 MNHEY, CDR2 SMNVEV (reference sequence). The V gene lost 7 bases and the J gene lost 7 bases, with 2 bases spanning the gap. This CDR3 is built from 9 residues.

This rearrangement joins TRBV21-1 to TRBJ2-7; TRBD2, the D gene given by the table, was not confirmed from the DNA. TRBV21-1 is a pseudogene locus. There are 15 residues in the CDR3. CDR3 coding DNA: TGTGCCAGCAGCGGCCGCAACGAGAGGAACTACGAGCAGTACTTC. This codes for CASSGRNERNYEQYF.

V and J are TRBV7-3 and TRBJ1-1, with TRBD1 matching 9 bases. Germline CDR1 SGHTA, CDR2 FQGTGA. The length of the CDR3 is 13 residues. V shed 8 bases, J shed 2 bases, and the junction held 3 bases outside the gene matches. The chain's CDR3 is CASGTGKNTEAFF. CDR3 in DNA: TGTGCCAGCGGGACAGGGAAAAACACTGAAGCTTTCTTT.

The V gene is TRBV19, the J gene TRBJ1-2; 9 nucleotides line up with TRBD1. This CDR3 comprises 14 residues. The V segment lost 3 bases and the J segment 5 bases; nucleotides outside the gene matches: 4. Germline CDR1 and CDR2: LNHDA and SQIVND (reference sequence). The CDR3 sequence is CASSIWGQGYGYTF. CDR3 nucleotides: TGTGCCAGTAGTATTTGGGGACAGGGTTATGGCTACACCTTC.

This chain connects TRBV5-4 to TRBJ2-2, with TRBD2 identical over 8 bases. Germline lookup yields CDR1 SGHNT and CDR2 YYREEE (reference sequence). The CDR3 contains 16 residues. V dropped 3 bases and J dropped 1; count of bases not matched to a gene: 5. The CDR3 here is CASSSLAGLNTGELFF. The CDR3 coding sequence is TGTGCCAGCAGCTCGTTAGCGGGGTTGAACACCGGGGAGCTGTTTTTT.

This chain uses TRBV28 with TRBJ1-2, with D unclear. The CDR3 is 12 amino acids. V was pared by 6 bases and J by 2 bases, with 7 bases between. In germline, CDR1 is MDHEN, CDR2 SYDVKM. Written as DNA, the CDR3 is TGTGCCAGCAGCAACAGAAACTATGGCTACACCTTC. Its protein product is CASSNRNYGYTF.